This T cell receptor (beta chain) was identified during a study of T cells after somatic rescue of genetic block. Measured with immunoSEQ multiplex PCR; TCRdb has only the in-frame clones, and not every one. Of around 57,000 clones in the sample, more than 90% were seen once. Sequenced input: peripheral blood mononuclear cells (PBMCs). This receptor was obtained from a child in the first two years of life.

This chain's CDR3 is CASSLLGTTYNEQFF. CDR3 DNA sequence: TGTGCCAGCAGCTTACTAGGGACCACCTACAATGAGCAGTTCTTC. The rearrangement joins TRBV7-8 to TRBJ2-1; D possibly matches TRBD1 or TRBD2 (5 bases each). Germline-derived CDR1 and CDR2 are SGHVS and FQNEAQ. V shed 2 bases and J shed 2 bases, with 10 bases lying between them. CDR3 size: 15 residues.